This note documents a single T cell receptor beta chain sequence. Its specificity is unknown. CDR1 is SGHVS, CDR2 FQNEAQ, per germline. Deletions cut 1 base from V and 7 bases from J, with 16 bases between. The CDR3 length is 16 residues. The protocol was immunoSEQ multiplex PCR, while the TCRdb copy is restricted to in-frame clones and leaves out a portion. The sample lists roughly 11,000 clones; around 80% were seen once. This specimen belongs to a study of OX40 agonist ivuxolimab in advanced cancers. Study context: The treatment was a fully human IgG2 OX40 agonist, ivuxolimab. General study results and limits: Averaging showed that CD8+ T cells had more expanded clones than CD4+ did.

The clonotype was recovered from an adult with an advanced solid tumor such as melanoma, head and neck, liver or kidney cancer. The gene calls are TRBV7-8 and TRBJ1-4, with D hard to call. The source was CD4+ or CD8+ T cells sorted from blood, collected in a trial of the OX40 agonist ivuxolimab. CDR3: CASSLVVSPAGEKLFF. Written as DNA, the CDR3 is TGTGCCAGCAGCTTAGTGGTCAGCCCGGCGGGTGAAAAACTGTTTTTT. Combining the CDR3 with reference TRBV7-8 and TRBJ1-4 gives the whole variable domain GAGVSQSPRYKVAKRGQDVALRCDPISGHVSLFWYQQALGQGPEFLTYFQNEAQLDKSGLPSDRFFAERPEGSVSTLKIQRTQQEDSAVYLCASSLVVSPAGEKLFFGSGTQLSVL.